This T cell receptor beta chain is drawn from a study of blood T cell repertoires in COVID-19. Study-wide context: In each case, the material was cDNA or gDNA derived from T cells, B-cell-depleted T cells, or PBMCs.

V lost 3 bases and J lost 9, with 13 bases in between. This CDR3 has 13 amino acids. Looked up from germline, CDR1 is SGHRS and CDR2 is YFSETQ. Those enrolled in Seattle joined during active infection and were followed longitudinally afterward. Authors' processing steps: The assay estimated nucleated cells by amplifying reference gene primers. The method was immunoSEQ multiplex PCR; TCRdb's version includes in-frame clones alone and lacks a portion of them. V, J and clone size reflect that table, while D and trimming were determined from the DNA. This table has 400,000 to 450,000 clones, 70% to 90% appearing once.

The chain links TRBV5-1 to TRBJ1-5; D is undetermined. This clonotype was obtained from a woman aged 35 to 49 with COVID-19, enrolled during active disease. Material for sequencing was peripheral blood. CDR3 sequence (DNA): TGCGCCAGCAGCTGGGCGGGGATCGGGCCCCAGCATTTT. Translating it yields CASSWAGIGPQHF.